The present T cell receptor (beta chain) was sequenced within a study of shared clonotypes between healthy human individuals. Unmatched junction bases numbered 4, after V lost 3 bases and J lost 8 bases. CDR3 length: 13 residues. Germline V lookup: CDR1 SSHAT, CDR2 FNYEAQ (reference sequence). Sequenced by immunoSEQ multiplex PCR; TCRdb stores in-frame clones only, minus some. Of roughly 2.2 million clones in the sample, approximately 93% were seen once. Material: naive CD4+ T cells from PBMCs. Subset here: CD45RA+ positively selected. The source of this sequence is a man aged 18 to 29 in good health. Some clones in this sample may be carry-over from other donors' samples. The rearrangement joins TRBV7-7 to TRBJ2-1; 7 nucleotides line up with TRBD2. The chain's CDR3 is CASSFREGDEQFF. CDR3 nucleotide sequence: TGTGCCAGCAGCTTCAGGGAGGGCGATGAGCAGTTCTTC. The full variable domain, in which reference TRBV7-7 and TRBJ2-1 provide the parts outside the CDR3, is GAGVSQSPRYKVTKRGQDVTLRCDPISSHATLYWYQQALGQGPEFLTYFNYEAQPDKSGLPSDRFSAERPEGSISTLTIQRTEQRDSAMYRCASSFREGDEQFFGPGTRLTVL.